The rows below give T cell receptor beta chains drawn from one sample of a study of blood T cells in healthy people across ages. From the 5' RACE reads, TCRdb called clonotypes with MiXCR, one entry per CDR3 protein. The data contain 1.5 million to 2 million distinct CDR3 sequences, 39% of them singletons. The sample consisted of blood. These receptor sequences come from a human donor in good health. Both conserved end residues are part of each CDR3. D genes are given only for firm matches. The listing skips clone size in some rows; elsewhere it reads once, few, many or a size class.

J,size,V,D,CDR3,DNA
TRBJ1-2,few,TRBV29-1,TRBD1,CSVSQGANYGYTF,TGCAGCGTTTCTCAGGGGGCTAACTATGGCTACACCTTC
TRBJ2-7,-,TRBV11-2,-,CVSSLSPLDGQYF,TGTGTCAGCAGCTTAAGTCCCTTGGACGGGCAGTACTTC
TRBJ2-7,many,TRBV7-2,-,CASSLAAEFPYEQYF,TGTGCCAGCAGCTTAGCCGCAGAGTTCCCCTACGAGCAGTACTTC
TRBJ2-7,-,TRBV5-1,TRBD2,CASSIPGLEYEQYF,TGCGCCAGCAGTATCCCGGGACTAGAGTACGAGCAGTACTTC
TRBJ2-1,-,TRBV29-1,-,CSVGPRLTYNGEQFF,TGCAGCGTTGGACCTAGACTGACCTACAATGGTGAGCAGTTCTTC
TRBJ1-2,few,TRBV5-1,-,CASSPKGGNYGYTF,TGCGCCAGCAGCCCCAAGGGGGGCAACTATGGCTACACCTTC
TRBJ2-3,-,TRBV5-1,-,CASSLEGLTDTDTQYF,TGCGCCAGCAGCTTGGAGGGCCTGACAGACACAGATACGCAGTATTTT
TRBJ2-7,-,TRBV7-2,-,CASSLGGVFYEQYF,TGTGCCAGCAGCTTAGGCGGGGTGTTCTACGAGCAGTACTTC
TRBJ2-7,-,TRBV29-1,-,CSVVALDGSYEQYF,TGCAGCGTTGTCGCTCTGGACGGCTCCTACGAGCAGTACTTC
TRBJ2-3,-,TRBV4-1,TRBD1,CASSHPTGGPLVDTQYF,TGCGCCAGCAGCCATCCAACAGGGGGCCCCCTTGTAGATACGCAGTATTTT
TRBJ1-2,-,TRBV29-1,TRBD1,CSVDGQDGYTF,TGCAGCGTTGACGGACAGGACGGCTACACCTTC
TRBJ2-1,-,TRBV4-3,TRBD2,CASSPRLAGEKFF,TGCGCCAGCAGCCCTAGACTAGCGGGGGAAAAGTTCTTC
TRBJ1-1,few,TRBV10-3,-,CAISESSWDAAFF,TGTGCCATCAGTGAGTCTAGTTGGGATGCAGCTTTCTTT
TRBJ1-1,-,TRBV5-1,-,CASSFDPTSEAFF,TGCGCCAGCAGCTTCGACCCGACTTCTGAAGCTTTCTTT
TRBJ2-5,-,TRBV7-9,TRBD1,CASSFRQATTGAKETQYF,TGTGCCAGCAGCTTCCGACAGGCAACGACAGGGGCGAAAGAGACCCAGTACTTC
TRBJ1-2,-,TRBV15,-,CATSRGPSDSYGYTF,TGTGCCACCAGCAGAGGTCCCTCCGACAGTTATGGCTACACCTTC
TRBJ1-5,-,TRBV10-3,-,CAISESYTQPQHF,TGTGCCATCAGTGAGTCATACACTCAGCCCCAGCATTTT
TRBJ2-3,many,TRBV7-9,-,CASNLGTSPLSTDTQYF,TGTGCCAGCAACCTCGGGACAAGTCCCCTTAGCACAGATACGCAGTATTTT
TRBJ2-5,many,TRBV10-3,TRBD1,CAISEPDRGGEETQYF,TGTGCCATCAGTGAGCCGGACAGGGGTGGGGAAGAGACCCAGTACTTC
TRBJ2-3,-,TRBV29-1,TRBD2,CSVKGLAVSAGTQYF,TGCAGCGTCAAGGGACTAGCGGTTTCAGCAGGTACGCAGTATTTT
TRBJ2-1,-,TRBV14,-,CASSPFYRDGGGDELFF,TGTGCCAGCAGCCCCTTCTACAGGGACGGTGGGGGCGATGAGCTGTTCTTC
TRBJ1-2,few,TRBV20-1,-,CSARDGNTGKGGYGYTF,TGCAGTGCTAGAGATGGAAATACAGGGAAAGGGGGCTATGGCTACACCTTC
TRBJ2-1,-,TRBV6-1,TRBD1,CASSSRGGRQGSEQFF,TGTGCCAGCAGTTCCAGAGGGGGTAGACAGGGTAGTGAGCAGTTCTTC
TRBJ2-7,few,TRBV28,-,CASSSPHSGTVSYEQYF,TGTGCCAGTAGTTCGCCTCACTCCGGGACGGTTTCCTACGAGCAGTACTTC
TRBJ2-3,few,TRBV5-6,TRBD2,CASSLASAGTSGPDTQYF,TGTGCCAGCAGCTTGGCCTCGGCCGGGACTAGCGGACCAGATACGCAGTATTTT